These T cell receptor beta chains were read from a single sample in a study of OX40 agonist ivuxolimab in advanced cancers. Profiled with immunoSEQ multiplex PCR; TCRdb holds only in-frame clones, not every one. The sample has fewer than 85,000 clones; roughly 90% are singletons. The sequencing here drew on CD4+ or CD8+ T cells sorted from blood, taken in a trial of the OX40 agonist ivuxolimab. Receptors were obtained from an adult with an advanced solid tumor such as melanoma, head and neck, liver or kidney cancer. The CDR3 runs from the conserved cysteine through the conserved F or W. The D gene is left open where the match is weak. Size values are once, few and many counts, or a class for expanded clones, and some rows have none.

J: TRBJ2-5; D: NA; V: TRBV5-5; size: NA; CDR3: CASSWTGSETQYF; DNA: TGTGCCAGCAGCTGGACGGGGTCCGAGACCCAGTACTTC
J: TRBJ1-5; D: NA; V: TRBV30; size: NA; CDR3: CAWSVGAFSNQPQHF; DNA: TGTGCCTGGAGTGTTGGGGCATTTAGCAATCAGCCCCAGCATTTT
J: TRBJ1-1; D: NA; V: TRBV7-2; size: NA; CDR3: CASSWDGGTEAFF; DNA: TGTGCCAGCAGCTGGGATGGGGGAACTGAAGCTTTCTTT
J: TRBJ2-4; D: TRBD2; V: TRBV29-1; size: once; CDR3: CSVEGLAGGAKNIQYF; DNA: TGCAGCGTTGAGGGACTAGCGGGGGGGGCCAAAAACATTCAGTACTTC
J: TRBJ2-7; D: NA; V: TRBV7-9; size: NA; CDR3: CASSLMQLQQYF; DNA: TGTGCCAGCAGCTTAATGCAGTTGCAACAGTACTTC
J: TRBJ1-6; D: TRBD1; V: TRBV28; size: NA; CDR3: CASSLQQGSSYNSPLHF; DNA: TGTGCCAGCAGTTTACAACAGGGGAGCTCCTATAATTCACCCCTCCACTTT
J: TRBJ1-2; D: TRBD1; V: TRBV9; size: NA; CDR3: CASSIGQGPGYGYTF; DNA: TGTGCCAGCAGCATCGGACAGGGACCTGGCTATGGCTACACCTTC
J: TRBJ2-5; D: TRBD2; V: TRBV7-9; size: NA; CDR3: CASSSLAGAGETQYF; DNA: TGTGCCAGCAGTTCTCTAGCGGGAGCGGGGGAGACCCAGTACTTC
J: TRBJ2-7; D: NA; V: TRBV7-2; size: NA; CDR3: CASSNLPGTHRLYEQYF; DNA: TGTGCCAGCAGTAACCTCCCCGGGACCCACCGCCTTTACGAGCAGTACTTC
J: TRBJ1-6; D: NA; V: TRBV2; size: NA; CDR3: CASSTGNSPLHF; DNA: TGTGCCAGCAGTACGGGTAATTCACCCCTCCACTTT
J: TRBJ2-5; D: NA; V: TRBV6-1; size: once; CDR3: CASSAYTVQETQYF; DNA: TGTGCCAGCAGTGCATATACAGTCCAAGAGACCCAGTACTTC
J: TRBJ2-5; D: NA; V: TRBV10-2; size: NA; CDR3: CASSDPPGETQYF; DNA: TGCGCCAGCAGTGACCCCCCCGGGGAGACCCAGTACTTC
J: TRBJ2-7; D: NA; V: TRBV6-1; size: NA; CDR3: CASSEGFIGNF; DNA: TGTGCCAGCAGTGAAGGTTTCATAGGGAACTTC
J: TRBJ2-3; D: TRBD2; V: TRBV2; size: NA; CDR3: CASNVAGGRDTQYF; DNA: TGTGCCAGCAACGTAGCGGGGGGACGAGATACGCAGTATTTT
J: TRBJ2-7; D: NA; V: TRBV9; size: NA; CDR3: CASSVVRLTYEQYF; DNA: TGTGCCAGCAGCGTAGTCCGATTAACCTACGAGCAGTACTTC
J: TRBJ2-2; D: TRBD1; V: TRBV29-1; size: few; CDR3: CSVDSSRGTGELFF; DNA: TGCAGCGTTGACTCGTCCAGGGGGACCGGGGAGCTGTTTTTT
J: TRBJ1-2; D: NA; V: TRBV5-6; size: NA; CDR3: CASSLGQHGYTF; DNA: TGTGCCAGCAGCTTGGGCCAGCATGGCTACACCTTC
J: TRBJ1-2; D: NA; V: TRBV28; size: once; CDR3: CASSLGGFGNGYTF; DNA: TGTGCCAGCAGTTTAGGAGGGTTTGGGAATGGCTACACCTTC
J: TRBJ1-2; D: TRBD1; V: TRBV2; size: once; CDR3: CATDSGGWSYGYTF; DNA: TGTGCCACAGATTCAGGGGGCTGGAGCTATGGCTACACCTTC
J: TRBJ1-1; D: NA; V: TRBV5-1; size: NA; CDR3: CASSRDGGGEAFF; DNA: TGCGCCAGCAGTAGGGACGGAGGGGGTGAAGCTTTCTTT
J: TRBJ2-7; D: NA; V: TRBV7-6; size: NA; CDR3: CASSLDGTGEQYF; DNA: TGTGCCAGCAGCTTAGACGGGACCGGAGAGCAGTACTTC
J: TRBJ1-2; D: NA; V: TRBV19; size: few; CDR3: CASSTGAGDYGYTF; DNA: TGTGCCAGTAGTACGGGAGCCGGCGACTATGGCTACACCTTC
J: TRBJ2-2; D: TRBD1; V: TRBV30; size: NA; CDR3: CAWRGQGSGELFF; DNA: TGTGCCTGGAGAGGACAGGGATCCGGGGAGCTGTTTTTT
J: TRBJ1-2; D: NA; V: TRBV29-1; size: medium-sized; CDR3: CSVWGDGYTF; DNA: TGCAGCGTTTGGGGCGATGGCTACACCTTC
J: TRBJ2-1; D: NA; V: TRBV7-9; size: NA; CDR3: CASSPEVYNEQFF; DNA: TGTGCCAGCAGCCCAGAAGTATACAATGAGCAGTTCTTC
J: TRBJ1-2; D: TRBD1; V: TRBV6-5; size: few; CDR3: CASSPTGLEGYTF; DNA: TGTGCCAGCAGCCCGACAGGGCTAGAAGGCTACACCTTC
J: TRBJ2-7; D: TRBD2; V: TRBV30; size: NA; CDR3: CAWRRLSGSLGEQYF; DNA: TGTGCCTGGAGGAGGCTTAGCGGGAGCCTTGGCGAGCAGTACTTC
J: TRBJ2-1; D: TRBD2; V: TRBV5-4; size: NA; CDR3: CASSLRGLGNEQFF; DNA: TGTGCCAGCAGCTTGAGAGGACTAGGTAATGAGCAGTTCTTC
J: TRBJ1-1; D: TRBD1; V: TRBV6-1; size: NA; CDR3: CASTGTGRRSEAFF; DNA: TGTGCCAGCACCGGGACAGGGAGGAGGTCTGAAGCTTTCTTT
J: TRBJ1-4; D: NA; V: TRBV2; size: NA; CDR3: CASSELSNEKLFF; DNA: TGTGCCAGCAGTGAATTGAGTAATGAAAAACTGTTTTTT
J: TRBJ2-5; D: TRBD1; V: TRBV19; size: NA; CDR3: CASSIYGTGVQETQYF; DNA: TGTGCCAGTAGTATTTATGGGACAGGGGTTCAAGAGACCCAGTACTTC
J: TRBJ1-6; D: NA; V: TRBV2; size: NA; CDR3: CASSVGANSPLHF; DNA: TGTGCCAGCAGTGTAGGTGCGAATTCACCCCTCCACTTT
J: TRBJ2-5; D: NA; V: TRBV4-1; size: NA; CDR3: CASSQDGTLETQYF; DNA: TGCGCCAGCAGCCAAGATGGAACGTTAGAGACCCAGTACTTC
J: TRBJ2-2; D: TRBD2; V: TRBV27; size: NA; CDR3: CASRSGGVSGELFF; DNA: TGTGCCAGCAGAAGCGGGGGGGTCTCCGGGGAGCTGTTTTTT
J: TRBJ2-3; D: TRBD2; V: TRBV5-6; size: few; CDR3: CASSLVVAGGLGSTDTQYF; DNA: TGTGCCAGCAGCTTGGTTGTAGCGGGAGGGCTGGGTAGCACAGATACGCAGTATTTT
J: TRBJ2-7; D: TRBD1; V: TRBV6-1; size: NA; CDR3: CASSETGTVYEQYF; DNA: TGTGCCAGCAGTGAAACCGGGACAGTCTACGAGCAGTACTTC
J: TRBJ2-5; D: TRBD2; V: TRBV6-5; size: few; CDR3: CASSTGTSGRSPQYF; DNA: TGTGCCAGCAGTACCGGGACTAGCGGGAGGAGTCCCCAGTACTTC
J: TRBJ1-2; D: NA; V: TRBV6-5; size: NA; CDR3: CATLSSGSQAGGYTF; DNA: TGTGCCACCCTCTCTTCCGGGAGTCAAGCAGGTGGCTACACCTTC
J: TRBJ2-2; D: TRBD2; V: TRBV7-3; size: NA; CDR3: CASSPKGLAGGAPGELFF; DNA: TGTGCCAGCAGCCCAAAGGGACTAGCGGGAGGGGCCCCCGGGGAGCTGTTTTTT
J: TRBJ2-2; D: TRBD2; V: TRBV19; size: NA; CDR3: CASSIVSGRAGGELFF; DNA: TGTGCCAGTAGTATAGTTAGCGGGAGGGCCGGAGGGGAGCTGTTTTTT
J: TRBJ2-7; D: TRBD2; V: TRBV28; size: NA; CDR3: CASMTSGVPYEQYF; DNA: TGTGCCAGCATGACTAGCGGGGTCCCCTACGAGCAGTACTTC
J: TRBJ2-3; D: NA; V: TRBV14; size: NA; CDR3: CASSRLSRGSGTDTQYF; DNA: TGTGCCAGCAGCCGGCTGAGCAGGGGTAGTGGGACAGATACGCAGTATTTT